The 26 T cell receptor beta chains below all came from one sample that was sequenced in a study of blood T cell repertoires in COVID-19. TCRdb's table, derived via immunoSEQ multiplex PCR, lists solely in-frame clones and lacks some. The sample yields 140,000 to 150,000 clones, approximately 85% seen once. Input material: peripheral blood. The receptors here all came from a human donor with acute or convalescent COVID-19. The donor label of this sample is uncertain.

Only a few counts were recorded for this clone. The chain is built from TRBV5-1 and TRBJ2-4, with 7 bases lining up with TRBD2. There are 17 residues in the CDR3. Trimming at V came to 4 bases and at J to 5 bases, leaving 15 bases not matched to a gene. Germline loops: CDR1 SGHRS, CDR2 YFSETQ. The CDR3 reads CASSPLGGYRLENIQYF. As DNA, the CDR3 is TGCGCCAGCAGCCCCTTGGGGGGGTATCGACTAGAAAACATTCAGTACTTC. The full variable domain, its missing parts supplied by reference TRBV5-1 and TRBJ2-4, is KAGVTQTPRYLIKTRGQQVTLSCSPISGHRSVSWYQQTPGQGLQFLFEYFSETQRNKGNFPGRFSGRQFSNSRSEMNVSTLELGDSALYLCASSPLGGYRLENIQYFGAGTRLSVL.

The V gene is TRBV10-1, the J gene TRBJ2-7; 9 nucleotides align to TRBD2. Unmatched junction bases numbered 8, after V lost 6 bases and J lost 2 bases. CDR3 size: 15 residues. Per germline, CDR1 WNHNN and CDR2 SYGVQD (reference sequence). The CDR3 coding sequence is TGCGCCAGCAGCGGAAAGGCGGGAGGGACCTACGAGCAGTACGTC. This gives the protein CASSGKAGGTYEQYV.

V and J are TRBV14 and TRBJ1-6; the D gene is possibly TRBD1 (5 bases). The CDR3 runs to 13 residues. Trimming cost V 5 bases and J 8 bases, with 10 bases left between them. CDR1 SGHDN and CDR2 FVKESK come from the germline V gene. The CDR3 coding sequence is TGTGCCAGCAGCACCAGGGTAGATTCACCCCTCCACTTT. It specifies CASSTRVDSPLHF. Full variable domain (rest looked up from reference TRBV14 and TRBJ1-6): EAGVTQFPSHSVIEKGQTVTLRCDPISGHDNLYWYRRVMGKEIKFLLHFVKESKQDESGMPNNRFLAERTGGTYSTLKVQPAELEDSGVYFCASSTRVDSPLHFGNGTRLTVT.

This clone appeared a single time. The chain combines TRBV5-4 with TRBJ2-1; D may be TRBD2 (7 bases). Germline V gives CDR1 SGHNT, CDR2 YYREEE (reference sequence). This CDR3 spans 15 amino acids. Trimming shortened V by 5 bases and J by 2 bases, and 14 bases separated the two germline ends. This CDR3 reads CASRKGGTAYNEQFF. CDR3 sequence (DNA): TGTGCCAGCAGGAAGGGGGGGACCGCCTACAATGAGCAGTTCTTC.

This clone has a handful of counts. The chain has TRBV7-2 and TRBJ2-2; perhaps TRBD1 as D (6 bases). The CDR3 is made up of 15 amino acids. Germline CDR1 and CDR2: SGHTA and FQGNSA. V lost 4 bases and J lost 2, with 11 bases in between. This CDR3 is CASSWGTTNTGELFF. DNA of the CDR3: TGTGCCAGCAGCTGGGGGACAACCAACACCGGGGAGCTGTTTTTT.

The chain couples TRBV9 to TRBJ2-7, with 8 positions matching TRBD1. V shed 3 bases and J 2 bases; nucleotides not matched to a gene: 4. The CDR3 extends over 14 amino acids. Germline V CDR1 and CDR2: SGDLS, YYNGEE. For the CDR3, the DNA is TGTGCCAGCAGCGACCGACAGGGGACCTACGAGCAGTACGTC. Its translation is CASSDRQGTYEQYV.

This clone was recorded once. CDR3 loop: CASRLGTGGVGGNQPQHF. CDR3 nucleotide sequence: TGTGCCAGCAGACTCGGGACAGGGGGCGTAGGGGGCAATCAGCCCCAGCATTTT. V gene TRBV27 combines with J gene TRBJ1-5; 12 bases match TRBD1. The germline CDR1 and CDR2 sequences are MNHEY and SMNVEV (reference sequence). J lost 2 bases, V lost 6 bases, and 11 bases had no gene match. This CDR3 contains 18 residues.

J is TRBJ1-1 and V is TRBV19; D is undetermined. The CDR3 runs 15 residues. Germline V gene data show CDR1 as LNHDA and CDR2 as SQIVND (reference sequence). The ends were cut back, 6 bases at V and 1 base at J, with 15 bases in the middle. The CDR3 nucleotides read TGTGCCAGTAGCGCTAGCCTGATCTCGAACACTGAAGCTTTCTTT. Protein: CASSASLISNTEAFF. The full variable domain, in which reference TRBV19 and TRBJ1-1 provide the parts outside the CDR3, is DGGITQSPKYLFRKEGQNVTLSCEQNLNHDAMYWYRQDPGQGLRLIYYSQIVNDFQKGDIAEGYSVSREKKESFPLTVTSAQKNPTAFYLCASSASLISNTEAFFGQGTRLTVV.

The chain is built from TRBV19 and TRBJ1-1; unclear D gene. This CDR3 has 14 amino acids. Trimming left V 7 bases short and J 1 base short, with 13 bases between. Germline V gene sequence: CDR1 LNHDA, CDR2 SQIVND (reference sequence). The CDR3 DNA is TGTGCCAGTAATCCATCCCCCCAGAACACTGAAGCTTTCTTT. Its protein is CASNPSPQNTEAFF.

J is TRBJ2-2 and V is TRBV7-2; D is unresolved. The germline CDR1 and CDR2 sequences are SGHTA and FQGNSA. V lost 0 bases, J lost 1 base, and 12 bases lay in between. CDR3 size: 17 residues. CDR3 in DNA: TGTGCCAGCAGCTTAGCCGGCGGCCTAGTGAACACCGGGGAGCTGTTTTTT. Residues: CASSLAGGLVNTGELFF.

V and J are TRBV19 and TRBJ2-4, with 16 bases identical to TRBD2. V lost 3 bases to trimming and J lost 0 bases; unmatched junction nucleotides: 17. This CDR3 region has 23 residues. The germline gives CDR1 LNHDA, CDR2 SQIVND (reference sequence). The CDR3 loop reads CASSIRPGSGLAGGPLAKNIQYF. The CDR3 nucleotides read TGTGCCAGTAGTATCAGGCCAGGGTCGGGACTAGCGGGAGGGCCCCTAGCCAAAAACATTCAGTACTTC.

The V gene is TRBV13, the J gene TRBJ1-1; a possible D gene is TRBD1 (6 bases). Germline V lookup: CDR1 PRHDT, CDR2 FYEKMQ (reference sequence). This CDR3 region has 14 residues. V lost 5 bases, J lost 6 bases, and 16 bases lay in between. As DNA, the CDR3 is TGTGCCAGCAGCCTGTGGGAAACAGGGTCTGAAGCTTTCTTT. Translation: CASSLWETGSEAFF.

In nucleotides, the CDR3 is TGTGCCAGCTCAGTTACAGTGGGAGCAACTAATGAAAAACTGTTTTTT. Its protein product is CASSVTVGATNEKLFF. The chain joins TRBV18 to TRBJ1-4; no firm D call. Trimming removed 5 bases from V and 0 bases from J, with 13 bases in between. The CDR3 sequence is 16 residues long. Germline V gene sequence: CDR1 KGHSH, CDR2 LQKENI.

The chain links TRBV24-1 to TRBJ2-2, with D perhaps TRBD1 (5 bases). The germline gives CDR1 KGHDR, CDR2 SFDVKD. The CDR3 is made up of 16 amino acids. Trimming pared 4 bases from V and 8 bases from J, leaving 19 bases between. CDR3 in amino acids: CATSDPDTDTYGELFF. The CDR3 DNA is TGTGCCACCAGTGACCCGGACACCGACACGTATGGGGAGCTGTTTTTT.

V gene TRBV18 combines with J gene TRBJ1-1, with 7 bases lining up with TRBD1. V lost 1 base, J lost 3 bases, and 5 bases stayed unmatched. The germline V gene has CDR1 KGHSH and CDR2 LQKENI. This CDR3 has 15 residues. The chain's CDR3 is CASSPRTGSYTEAFF. Written as DNA, the CDR3 is TGTGCCAGCTCACCACGGACAGGTTCGTACACTGAAGCTTTCTTT. Full variable domain (missing parts from reference TRBV18 and TRBJ1-1): NAGVMQNPRHLVRRRGQEARLRCSPMKGHSHVYWYRQLPEEGLKFMVYLQKENIIDESGMPKERFSAEFPKEGPSILRIQQVVRGDSAAYFCASSPRTGSYTEAFFGQGTRLTVV.

The rearrangement links TRBV11-2 to TRBJ2-2; a possible D gene is TRBD1 (6 bases). CDR3 length equals 16 residues. With 5 bases removed from V and 0 bases from J, the gap between germline ends came to 13 bases. Germline assignment: CDR1 SGHAT and CDR2 FQNNGV. CDR3 in amino acids: CASSKRGTANTGELFF. CDR3 nucleotides: TGTGCCAGCAGCAAAAGGGGGACGGCGAACACCGGGGAGCTGTTTTTT.

Points on this clone: This sample includes further DNA sequences coding for the same CDR3. The chain uses TRBV19 and TRBJ1-5; 11 bases line up with TRBD1. The CDR3 sequence is 14 residues long. The V segment lost 6 bases and the J segment 4 bases; nucleotides outside the gene matches: 2. Germline V gene sequence: CDR1 LNHDA, CDR2 SQIVND (reference sequence). CDR3 bases: TGTGCCAGTAGCGGGACAGGGGGTAATCAGCCCCAGCATTTT. Translating it yields CASSGTGGNQPQHF.

This rearrangement joins TRBV6-6 to TRBJ1-1; no clear D gene. This CDR3 comprises 16 residues. CDR1 and CDR2 (germline): MNHNY, SVGAGI (reference sequence). The V gene lost 2 bases and the J gene lost 0 bases, with 13 bases spanning the gap. The CDR3 spells CASSYREPTMNTEAFF. The CDR3 bases are TGTGCCAGCAGTTACAGAGAACCAACCATGAACACTGAAGCTTTCTTT.

J is TRBJ2-3 and V is TRBV7-3; 7 nucleotides align to TRBD1. CDR1 is SGHTA and CDR2 is FQGTGA in the germline V gene. Trimming took 5 bases from V and 0 from J; bases not matched to a gene: 5. CDR3 length: 15 residues. CDR3 DNA sequence: TGTGCCAGCAGCCAGACAGGGACCAGCACAGATACGCAGTATTTT. The encoded protein is CASSQTGTSTDTQYF.

The chain combines TRBV7-3 with TRBJ1-6, with 11 bases lining up with TRBD1. The ends lost 1 base at V and 10 bases at J; junction bases unmatched: 3. Germline V gene sequence: CDR1 SGHTA, CDR2 FQGTGA. The CDR3 has 15 residues. CDR3 amino acids: CASSLRTGGRSPLHF. For the CDR3, the DNA is TGTGCCAGCAGCTTAAGGACAGGGGGCCGCTCACCCCTCCACTTT. Full variable domain (remainder filled in from reference TRBV7-3 and TRBJ1-6): GAGVSQTPSNKVTEKGKYVELRCDPISGHTALYWYRQSLGQGPEFLIYFQGTGAADDSGLPNDRFFAVRPEGSVSTLKIQRTERGDSAVYLCASSLRTGGRSPLHFGNGTRLTVT.

The V and J genes are TRBV4-2 and TRBJ1-3, with D perhaps matching TRBD1 (6 bases). The V end lost 0 bases, the J end lost 0 bases, and 15 bases lay between the germline ends. The CDR3 covers 18 residues. The germline gives CDR1 LGHNA, CDR2 YNFKEQ. CDR3 coding DNA: TGTGCCAGCAGCCAAGATTCTCAGGGGAAAGCCTCTGGAAACACCATATATTTT. Translated: CASSQDSQGKASGNTIYF.

For the CDR3, the DNA is TGTGCCACCAGTGCTACAGGGGCTCCCCAATACAATGAGCAGTTCTTC. It translates to CATSATGAPQYNEQFF. The rearrangement links TRBV24-1 to TRBJ2-1; 7 bases line up with TRBD1. J was trimmed by 4 bases and V by 5 bases; bases with no gene match: 10. There are 16 residues in the CDR3. Per germline, CDR1 KGHDR and CDR2 SFDVKD.

The CDR3 DNA is TGTGCCAGCTCGCTCTCTGCGGGGGCACAGGATACGCAGTATTTT. This gives the protein CASSLSAGAQDTQYF. The rearrangement joins TRBV18 to TRBJ2-3; D perhaps matches TRBD2 (7 bases). Germline lookup yields CDR1 KGHSH and CDR2 LQKENI. V gave up 6 bases and J gave up 6 bases, with 19 bases separating them. CDR3 length: 15 amino acids. Combining the CDR3 with reference TRBV18 and TRBJ2-3 gives the whole variable domain NAGVMQNPRHLVRRRGQEARLRCSPMKGHSHVYWYRQLPEEGLKFMVYLQKENIIDESGMPKERFSAEFPKEGPSILRIQQVVRGDSAAYFCASSLSAGAQDTQYFGPGTRLTVL.

V gene TRBV18 combines with J gene TRBJ1-2; TRBD1 matches 8 bases. Germline CDR1 KGHSH, CDR2 LQKENI. The CDR3 has 13 residues. J gave up 8 bases and V 6 bases, and 8 bases lay outside the gene matches. The CDR3 nucleotides read TGTGCCAGCTCTCTGGACAGGGACCGGGGCTACACCTTC. Its protein is CASSLDRDRGYTF. The whole variable domain, filled in from reference TRBV18 and TRBJ1-2, reads NAGVMQNPRHLVRRRGQEARLRCSPMKGHSHVYWYRQLPEEGLKFMVYLQKENIIDESGMPKERFSAEFPKEGPSILRIQQVVRGDSAAYFCASSLDRDRGYTFGSGTRLTVV.

The chain combines TRBV9 with TRBJ2-1; 11 positions match TRBD1. CDR1 and CDR2 from the germline V gene are SGDLS and YYNGEE. The length of the CDR3 is 16 residues. The V segment lost 3 bases and the J segment 5 bases; nucleotides outside the gene matches: 7. CDR3 coding DNA: TGTGCCAGCAGCGCGCGAGGACAGGGGGCCCACAATGAGCAGTTCTTC. This sequence encodes CASSARGQGAHNEQFF.

The genes are TRBV29-1 and TRBJ1-1; no reliable D call. Germline-derived CDR1 and CDR2 are SQVTM and ANQGSEA. V was clipped by 4 bases and J by 0 bases, with 6 bases between them. This CDR3 is built from 12 residues. CDR3 in amino acids: CSVAHLNTEAFF. As DNA, the CDR3 is TGCAGCGTTGCACACCTGAACACTGAAGCTTTCTTT. The whole variable domain, remainder taken from reference TRBV29-1 and TRBJ1-1, is SAVISQKPSRDICQRGTSLTIQCQVDSQVTMMFWYRQQPGQSLTLIATANQGSEATYESGFVIDKFPISRPNLTFSTLTVSNMSPEDSSIYLCSVAHLNTEAFFGQGTRLTVV.